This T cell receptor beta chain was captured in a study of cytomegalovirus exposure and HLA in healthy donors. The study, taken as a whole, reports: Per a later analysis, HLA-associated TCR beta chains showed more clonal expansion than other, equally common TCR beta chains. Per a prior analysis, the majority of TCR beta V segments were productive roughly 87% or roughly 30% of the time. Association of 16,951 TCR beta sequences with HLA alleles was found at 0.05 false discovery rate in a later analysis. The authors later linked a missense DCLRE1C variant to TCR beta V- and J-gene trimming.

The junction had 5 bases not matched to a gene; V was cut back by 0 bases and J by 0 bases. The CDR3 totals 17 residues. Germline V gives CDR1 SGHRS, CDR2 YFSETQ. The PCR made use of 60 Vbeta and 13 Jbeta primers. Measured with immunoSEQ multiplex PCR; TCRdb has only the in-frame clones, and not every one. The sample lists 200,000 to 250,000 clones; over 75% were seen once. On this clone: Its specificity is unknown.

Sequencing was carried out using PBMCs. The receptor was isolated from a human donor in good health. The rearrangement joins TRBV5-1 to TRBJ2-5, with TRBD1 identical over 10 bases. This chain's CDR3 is CASSLAVGTGDQETQYF. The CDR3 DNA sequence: TGCGCCAGCAGCTTGGCCGTGGGGACAGGGGACCAAGAGACCCAGTACTTC.